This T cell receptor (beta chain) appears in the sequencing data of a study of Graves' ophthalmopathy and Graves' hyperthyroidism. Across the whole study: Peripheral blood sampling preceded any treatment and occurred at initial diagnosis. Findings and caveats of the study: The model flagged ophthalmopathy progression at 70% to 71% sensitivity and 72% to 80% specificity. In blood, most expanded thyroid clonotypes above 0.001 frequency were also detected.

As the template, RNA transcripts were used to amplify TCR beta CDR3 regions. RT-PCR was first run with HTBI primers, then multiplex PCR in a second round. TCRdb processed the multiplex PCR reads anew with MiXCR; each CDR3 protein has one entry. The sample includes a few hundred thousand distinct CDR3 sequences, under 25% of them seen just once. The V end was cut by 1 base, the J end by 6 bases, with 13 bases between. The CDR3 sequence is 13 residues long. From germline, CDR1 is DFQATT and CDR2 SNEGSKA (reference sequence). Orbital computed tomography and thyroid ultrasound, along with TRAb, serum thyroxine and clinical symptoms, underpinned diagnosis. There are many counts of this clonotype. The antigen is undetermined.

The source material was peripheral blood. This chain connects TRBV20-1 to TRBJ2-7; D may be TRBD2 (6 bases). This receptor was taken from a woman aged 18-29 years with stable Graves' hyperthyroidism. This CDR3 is CSARADLATEQYF. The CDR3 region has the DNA TGCAGTGCTAGAGCCGATCTAGCGACCGAGCAGTACTTC.